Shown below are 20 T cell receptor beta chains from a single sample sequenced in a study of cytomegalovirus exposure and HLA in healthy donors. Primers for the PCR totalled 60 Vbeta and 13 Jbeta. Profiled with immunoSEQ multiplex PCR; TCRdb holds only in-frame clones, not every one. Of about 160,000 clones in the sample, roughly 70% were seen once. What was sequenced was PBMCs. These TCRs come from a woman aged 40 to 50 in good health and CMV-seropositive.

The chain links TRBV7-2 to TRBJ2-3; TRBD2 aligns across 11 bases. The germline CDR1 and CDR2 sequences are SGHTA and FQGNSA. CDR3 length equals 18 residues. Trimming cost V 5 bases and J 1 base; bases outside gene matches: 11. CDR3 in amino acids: CASSKTLAGGGGTDTQYF. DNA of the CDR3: TGTGCCAGCAGCAAAACTCTAGCGGGGGGCGGTGGCACAGATACGCAGTATTTT.

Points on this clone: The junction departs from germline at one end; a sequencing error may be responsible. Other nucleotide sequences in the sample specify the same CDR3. The CDR3 sequence is CASSGTAYEQYF. In nucleotides, the CDR3 is TGCGCCAGCTCCGGGACTGCTTACGAGCAGTACTTC. The rearrangement links TRBV28 to TRBJ2-7; possible D gene TRBD2, 6 bases. Germline V gene sequence: CDR1 MDHEN, CDR2 SYDVKM. The CDR3 is made up of 12 amino acids.

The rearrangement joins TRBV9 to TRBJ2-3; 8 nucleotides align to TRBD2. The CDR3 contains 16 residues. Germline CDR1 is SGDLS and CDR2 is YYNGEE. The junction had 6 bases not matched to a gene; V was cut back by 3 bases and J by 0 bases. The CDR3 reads CASSAYSGSSTDTQYF. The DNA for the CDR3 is TGTGCCAGCAGCGCCTACAGCGGGAGTAGCACAGATACGCAGTATTTT.

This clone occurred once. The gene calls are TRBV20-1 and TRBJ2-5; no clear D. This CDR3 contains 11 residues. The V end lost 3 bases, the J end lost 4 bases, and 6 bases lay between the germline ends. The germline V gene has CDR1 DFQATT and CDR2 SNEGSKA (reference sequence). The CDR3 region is CSAREIETQYF. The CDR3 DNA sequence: TGCAGTGCTAGGGAGATAGAGACCCAGTACTTC.

Here the CDR3 reads CAISEGLAETQYF. CDR3 nucleotides: TGTGCCATCAGTGAGGGACTAGCTGAGACCCAGTACTTC. The V and J genes are TRBV10-3 and TRBJ2-5; the match to TRBD2 covers 8 bases. Per germline, CDR1 ENHRY and CDR2 SYGVKD. Trimming cost V 2 bases and J 5 bases; bases outside gene matches: 1. This CDR3 region has 13 residues.

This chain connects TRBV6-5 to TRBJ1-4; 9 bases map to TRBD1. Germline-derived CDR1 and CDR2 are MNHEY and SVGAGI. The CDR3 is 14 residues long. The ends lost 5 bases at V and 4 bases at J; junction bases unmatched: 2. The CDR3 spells CASSGTGHNEKLFF. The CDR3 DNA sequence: TGTGCCAGCAGTGGGACAGGGCATAATGAAAAACTGTTTTTT.

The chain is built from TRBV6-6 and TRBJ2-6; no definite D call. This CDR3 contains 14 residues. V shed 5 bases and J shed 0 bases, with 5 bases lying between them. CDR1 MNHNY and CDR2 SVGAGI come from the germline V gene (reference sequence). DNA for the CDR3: TGTGCCAGCAGTGCAGACTCTGGGGCCAACGTCCTGACTTTC. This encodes CASSADSGANVLTF.

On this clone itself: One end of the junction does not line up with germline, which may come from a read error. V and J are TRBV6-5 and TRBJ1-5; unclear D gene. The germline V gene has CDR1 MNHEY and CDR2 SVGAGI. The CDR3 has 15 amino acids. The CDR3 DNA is TGTGCCAGCAGTTACTCGAGCAGGCGCAATCAGCCCCAGAATTTT. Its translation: CASSYSSRRNQPQNF.

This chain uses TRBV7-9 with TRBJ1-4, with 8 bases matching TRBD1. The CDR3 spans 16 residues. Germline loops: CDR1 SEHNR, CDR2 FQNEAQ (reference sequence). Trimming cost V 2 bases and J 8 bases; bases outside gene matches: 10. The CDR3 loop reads CASSLSRDRLGEKLFF. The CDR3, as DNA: TGTGCCAGCAGCTTAAGCCGGGACAGGTTGGGCGAAAAACTGTTTTTT.

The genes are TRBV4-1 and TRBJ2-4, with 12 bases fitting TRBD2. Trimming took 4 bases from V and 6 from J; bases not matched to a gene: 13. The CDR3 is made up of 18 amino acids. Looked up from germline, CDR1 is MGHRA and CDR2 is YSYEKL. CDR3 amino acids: CASSLRRASGGEGNIQYF. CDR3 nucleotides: TGCGCCAGCAGCCTAAGGCGGGCTAGCGGGGGGGAGGGAAACATTCAGTACTTC.

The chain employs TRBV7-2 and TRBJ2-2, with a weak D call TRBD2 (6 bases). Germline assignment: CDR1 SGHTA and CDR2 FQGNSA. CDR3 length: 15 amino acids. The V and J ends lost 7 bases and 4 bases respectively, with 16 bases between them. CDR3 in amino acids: CASTPSAGRTGELFF. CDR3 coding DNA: TGTGCCAGCACCCCTTCAGCGGGCCGCACCGGGGAGCTGTTTTTT.

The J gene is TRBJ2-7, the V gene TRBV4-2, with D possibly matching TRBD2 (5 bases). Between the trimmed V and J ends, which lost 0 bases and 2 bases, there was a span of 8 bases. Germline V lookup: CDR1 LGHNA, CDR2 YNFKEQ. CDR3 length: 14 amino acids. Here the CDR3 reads CASSQDEGAYEQYF. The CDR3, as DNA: TGTGCCAGCAGCCAAGATGAGGGCGCCTACGAGCAGTACTTC.

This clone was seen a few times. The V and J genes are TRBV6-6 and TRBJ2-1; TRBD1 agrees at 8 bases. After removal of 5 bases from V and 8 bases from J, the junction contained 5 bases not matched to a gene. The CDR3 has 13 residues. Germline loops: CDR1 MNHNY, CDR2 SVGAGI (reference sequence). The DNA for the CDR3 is TGTGCCAGCAGTGGGACAGGCATGCATGAGCAGTTCTTC. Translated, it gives CASSGTGMHEQFF.

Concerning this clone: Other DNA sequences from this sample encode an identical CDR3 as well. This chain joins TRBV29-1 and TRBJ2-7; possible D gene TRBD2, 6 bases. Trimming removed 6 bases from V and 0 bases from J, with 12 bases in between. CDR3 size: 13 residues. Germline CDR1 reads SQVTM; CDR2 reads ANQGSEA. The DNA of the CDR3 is TGCAGCGTCGAACGGGGGAACTCCTACGAGCAGTACTTC. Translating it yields CSVERGNSYEQYF.

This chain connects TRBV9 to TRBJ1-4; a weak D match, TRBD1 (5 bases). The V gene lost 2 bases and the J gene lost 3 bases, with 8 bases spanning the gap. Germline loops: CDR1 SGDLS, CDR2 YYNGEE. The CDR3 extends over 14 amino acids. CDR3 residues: CASSVTAPNEKLFF. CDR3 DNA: TGTGCCAGCAGCGTGACAGCCCCTAATGAAAAACTGTTTTTT.

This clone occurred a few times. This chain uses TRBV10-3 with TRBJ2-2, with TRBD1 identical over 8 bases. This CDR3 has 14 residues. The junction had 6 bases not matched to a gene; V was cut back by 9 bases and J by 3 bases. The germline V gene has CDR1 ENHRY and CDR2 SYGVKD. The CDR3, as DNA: TGTGCCATTCGCGGGACAGGCGACACCGGGGAGCTGTTTTTT. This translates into CAIRGTGDTGELFF.

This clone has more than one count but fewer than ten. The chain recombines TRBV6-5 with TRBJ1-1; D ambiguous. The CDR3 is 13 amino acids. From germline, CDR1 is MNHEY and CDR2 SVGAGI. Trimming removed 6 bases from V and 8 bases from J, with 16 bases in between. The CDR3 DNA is TGTGCCAGCAGCCCGTCTCTTGGGAGGGAAGCTTTCTTT. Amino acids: CASSPSLGREAFF.

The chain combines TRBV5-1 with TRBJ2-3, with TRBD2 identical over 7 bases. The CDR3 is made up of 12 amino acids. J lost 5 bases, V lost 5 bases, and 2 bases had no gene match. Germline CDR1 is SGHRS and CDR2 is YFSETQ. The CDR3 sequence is CASSWEGDTQYF. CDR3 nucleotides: TGCGCCAGCAGTTGGGAGGGAGATACGCAGTATTTT.

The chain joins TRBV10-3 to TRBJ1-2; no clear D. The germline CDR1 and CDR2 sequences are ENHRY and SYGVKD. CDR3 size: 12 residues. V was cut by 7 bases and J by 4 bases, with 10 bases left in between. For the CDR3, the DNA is TGTGCCATCAACGAGGGTCTCTATGGCTACACCTTC. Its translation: CAINEGLYGYTF.

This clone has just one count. This CDR3 reads CASRGRQGNEKLFF. As DNA, the CDR3 is TGTGCCAGCAGAGGTCGGCAGGGTAACGAAAAACTGTTTTTT. This chain uses TRBV27 with TRBJ1-4; weak D call: TRBD1 (5 bases). The CDR3 runs 14 residues. Trimming took 6 bases from V and 8 from J, leaving 16 bases between them. Germline V gene lookup returns CDR1 MNHEY and CDR2 SMNVEV (reference sequence).